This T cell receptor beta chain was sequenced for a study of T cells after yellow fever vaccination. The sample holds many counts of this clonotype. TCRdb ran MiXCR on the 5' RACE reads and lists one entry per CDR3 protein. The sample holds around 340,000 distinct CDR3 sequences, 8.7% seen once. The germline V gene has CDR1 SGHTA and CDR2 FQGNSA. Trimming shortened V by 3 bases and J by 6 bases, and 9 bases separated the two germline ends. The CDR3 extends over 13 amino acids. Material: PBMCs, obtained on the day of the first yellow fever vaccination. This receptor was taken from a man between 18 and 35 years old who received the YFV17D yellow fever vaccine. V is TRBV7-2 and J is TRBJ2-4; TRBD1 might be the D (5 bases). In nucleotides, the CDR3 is TGTGCCAGCAGCTTGGGGCCACTAAACATTCAGTACTTC. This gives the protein CASSLGPLNIQYF.